This T cell receptor (beta chain) was captured by sequencing in a study of human T cells and chemical hapten exposure. At the level of the study: On the upper back, patch tests were applied with 0.01% DPC and read at 6 days. Variation in per-sample TCR yields came mainly from small pooled library volume differences.

MiXCR, run by TCRdb on the RACE reads, gives a single entry per CDR3 protein. The sample has about 92,000 distinct CDR3 sequences; 9.6% are singletons. Noted time point: pre-sensitization, week 0. Stated treatment: therapeutic diphenylcyclopropenone sensitization with weekly scalp DPC. The sequence was collected from a woman aged 40 to 50 with alopecia areata. Some clones in this sample may be carry-over from other donors' samples. Here the sequenced sample was whole blood, taken in connection with sensitization to the hapten diphenylcyclopropenone (DPC).

The CDR3 sequence is CASSERQGYEQYF. In nucleotides, the CDR3 is TGTGCCAGCAGCGAAAGACAGGGTTACGAGCAGTACTTC. The chain employs TRBV13 and TRBJ2-7; 7 nucleotides match TRBD1. This CDR3 spans 13 amino acids. Germline lookup yields CDR1 PRHDT and CDR2 FYEKMQ (reference sequence). V lost 5 bases, J lost 4 bases, and 5 bases stayed unmatched.